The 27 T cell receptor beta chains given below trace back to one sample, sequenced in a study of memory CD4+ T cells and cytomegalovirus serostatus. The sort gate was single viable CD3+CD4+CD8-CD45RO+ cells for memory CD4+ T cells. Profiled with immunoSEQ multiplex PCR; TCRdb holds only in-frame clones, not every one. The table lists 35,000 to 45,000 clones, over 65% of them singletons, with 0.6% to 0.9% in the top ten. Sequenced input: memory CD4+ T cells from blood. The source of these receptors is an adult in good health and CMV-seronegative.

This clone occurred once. The CDR3 DNA sequence: TGCGCCAGCAGATCCGCAGGGTCGTCTCCCGGGGAGCTGTTTTTT. It encodes CASRSAGSSPGELFF. The chain links TRBV5-1 to TRBJ2-2; D may be TRBD1 (5 bases). Germline values: CDR1 SGHRS, CDR2 YFSETQ. The CDR3 is 15 residues long. Trimming took off 5 bases at V and 6 bases at J, with 17 bases between the two ends.

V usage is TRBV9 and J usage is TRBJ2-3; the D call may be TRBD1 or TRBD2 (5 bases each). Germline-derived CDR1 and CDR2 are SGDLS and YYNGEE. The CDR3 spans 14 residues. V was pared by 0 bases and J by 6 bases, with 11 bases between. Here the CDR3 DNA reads TGTGCCAGCAGCGTAGTGGGGCTAGCCGATACGCAGTATTTT. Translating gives CASSVVGLADTQYF. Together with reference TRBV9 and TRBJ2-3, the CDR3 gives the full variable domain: DSGVTQTPKHLITATGQRVTLRCSPRSGDLSVYWYQQSLDQGLQFLIQYYNGEERAKGNILERFSAQQFPDLHSELNLSSLELGDSALYFCASSVVGLADTQYFGPGTRLTVL.

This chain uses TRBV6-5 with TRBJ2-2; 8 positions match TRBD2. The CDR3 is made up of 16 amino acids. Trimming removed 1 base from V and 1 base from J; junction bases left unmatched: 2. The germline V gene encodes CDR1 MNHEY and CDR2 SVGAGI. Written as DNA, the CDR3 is TGTGCCAGCAGTTACTACCTAGCGGGGAACACCGGGGAGCTGTTTTTT. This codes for CASSYYLAGNTGELFF.

The CDR3 loop reads CASSQGNTIYF. Written as DNA, the CDR3 is TGTGCCAGCAGCCAAGGAAACACCATATATTTT. This rearrangement joins TRBV5-4 to TRBJ1-3; D uncertain. Per germline, CDR1 SGHNT and CDR2 YYREEE (reference sequence). V dropped 4 bases and J dropped 4 bases, with 3 bases sitting between them. CDR3 length equals 11 residues. Based on the CDR3 plus reference TRBV5-4 and TRBJ1-3, the full variable domain is ETGVTQSPTHLIKTRGQQVTLRCSSQSGHNTVSWYQQALGQGPQFIFQYYREEENGRGNFPPRFSGLQFPNYSSELNVNALELDDSALYLCASSQGNTIYFGEGSWLTVV.

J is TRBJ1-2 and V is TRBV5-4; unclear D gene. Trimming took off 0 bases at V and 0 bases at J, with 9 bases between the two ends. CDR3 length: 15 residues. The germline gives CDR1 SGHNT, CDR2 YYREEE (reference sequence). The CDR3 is CASSLGPLANYGYTF. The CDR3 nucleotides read TGTGCCAGCAGCTTGGGCCCTTTAGCTAACTATGGCTACACCTTC.

In DNA, the CDR3 is TGTGCCAGCAGTGTTTCCCCCAAGATGAACACTGAAGCTTTCTTT. Encoded protein: CASSVSPKMNTEAFF. The chain carries TRBV6-1 and TRBJ1-1; the D is unclear. Germline V gene data show CDR1 as MNHNS and CDR2 as SASEGT. Trimming removed 4 bases from V and 0 bases from J, with 12 bases in between. The CDR3 length is 15 residues.

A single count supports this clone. The CDR3 loop is CASRQNSNTEAFF. The CDR3 region has the DNA TGTGCCAGTAGGCAGAATAGTAACACTGAAGCTTTCTTT. This sequence joins TRBV19 and TRBJ1-1; D is unresolved. The ends were cut back, 6 bases at V and 2 bases at J, with 10 bases in the middle. The CDR3 is made up of 13 amino acids. Germline assignment: CDR1 LNHDA and CDR2 SQIVND (reference sequence).

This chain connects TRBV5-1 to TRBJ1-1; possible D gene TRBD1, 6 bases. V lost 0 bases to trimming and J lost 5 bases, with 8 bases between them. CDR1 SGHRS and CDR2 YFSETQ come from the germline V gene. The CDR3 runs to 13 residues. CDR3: CASSLGRGTEAFF. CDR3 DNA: TGCGCCAGCAGCTTGGGGAGGGGGACTGAAGCTTTCTTT.

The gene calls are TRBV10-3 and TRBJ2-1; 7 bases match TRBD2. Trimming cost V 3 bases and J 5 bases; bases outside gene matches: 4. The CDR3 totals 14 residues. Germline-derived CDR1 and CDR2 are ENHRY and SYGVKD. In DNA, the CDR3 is TGTGCCATCAGTGAAAAGCGGGGCGACAATGAGCAGTTCTTC. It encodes CAISEKRGDNEQFF.

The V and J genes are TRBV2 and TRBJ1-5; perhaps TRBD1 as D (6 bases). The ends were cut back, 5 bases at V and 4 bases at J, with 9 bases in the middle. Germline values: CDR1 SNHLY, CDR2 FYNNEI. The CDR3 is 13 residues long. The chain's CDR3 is CASSWGRNQPQHF. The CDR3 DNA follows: TGTGCCAGCAGTTGGGGGCGTAATCAGCCCCAGCATTTT.

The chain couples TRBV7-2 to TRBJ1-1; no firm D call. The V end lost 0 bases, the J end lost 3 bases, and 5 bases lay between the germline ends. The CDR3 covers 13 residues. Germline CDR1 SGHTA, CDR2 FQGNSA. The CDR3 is CASSLAQDTEAFF. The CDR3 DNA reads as TGTGCCAGCAGCTTAGCGCAAGACACTGAAGCTTTCTTT.

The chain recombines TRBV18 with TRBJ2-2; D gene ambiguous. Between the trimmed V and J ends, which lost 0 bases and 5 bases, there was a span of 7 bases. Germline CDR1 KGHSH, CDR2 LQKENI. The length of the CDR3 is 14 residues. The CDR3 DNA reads TGTGCCAGCTCACCACCCTCCGGAACCGGGGAGCTGTTTTTT. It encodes CASSPPSGTGELFF.

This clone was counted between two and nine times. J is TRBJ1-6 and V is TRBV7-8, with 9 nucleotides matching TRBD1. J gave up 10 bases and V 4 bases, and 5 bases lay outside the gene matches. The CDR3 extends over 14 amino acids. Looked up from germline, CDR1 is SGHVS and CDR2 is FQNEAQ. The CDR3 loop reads CASSSGQGHSPLHF. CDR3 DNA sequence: TGTGCCAGCAGCTCCGGACAGGGGCACTCACCCCTCCACTTT.

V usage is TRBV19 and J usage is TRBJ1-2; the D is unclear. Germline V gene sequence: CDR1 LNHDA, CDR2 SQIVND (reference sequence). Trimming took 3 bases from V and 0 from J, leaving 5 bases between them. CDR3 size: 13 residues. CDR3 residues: CASSIRANYGYTF. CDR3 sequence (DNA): TGTGCCAGTAGTATTAGGGCTAACTATGGCTACACCTTC.

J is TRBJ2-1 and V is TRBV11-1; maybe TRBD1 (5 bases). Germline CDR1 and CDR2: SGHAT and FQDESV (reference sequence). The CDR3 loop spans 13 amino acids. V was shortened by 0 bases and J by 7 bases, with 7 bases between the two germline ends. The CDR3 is CASSLAGPNEQFF. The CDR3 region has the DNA TGTGCCAGCAGCTTAGCGGGGCCTAATGAGCAGTTCTTC.

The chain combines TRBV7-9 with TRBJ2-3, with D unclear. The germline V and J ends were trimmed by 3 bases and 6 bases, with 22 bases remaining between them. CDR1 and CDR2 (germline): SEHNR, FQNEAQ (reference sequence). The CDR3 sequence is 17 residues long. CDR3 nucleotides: TGTGCCAGCAGCTTCGCCGTGGGCAGCCGATTTTTGGATACGCAGTATTTT. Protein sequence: CASSFAVGSRFLDTQYF.

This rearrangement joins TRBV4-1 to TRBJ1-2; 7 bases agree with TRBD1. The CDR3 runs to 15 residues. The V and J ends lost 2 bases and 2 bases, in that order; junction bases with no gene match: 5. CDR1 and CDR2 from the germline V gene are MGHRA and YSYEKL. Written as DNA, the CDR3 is TGCGCCAGCAGCCAACCGACAGGGCTAAACTATGGCTACACCTTC. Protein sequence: CASSQPTGLNYGYTF.

CDR3 protein: CASSEVTGYGYTF. The CDR3 DNA reads TGTGCCAGCAGTGAAGTGACAGGCTATGGCTACACCTTC. The chain links TRBV6-1 to TRBJ1-2; D is possibly TRBD1 (6 bases). Trimming removed 1 base at V and 4 bases at J, with 7 bases between. The CDR3 sequence is 13 residues long. Germline CDR1 is MNHNS and CDR2 is SASEGT.

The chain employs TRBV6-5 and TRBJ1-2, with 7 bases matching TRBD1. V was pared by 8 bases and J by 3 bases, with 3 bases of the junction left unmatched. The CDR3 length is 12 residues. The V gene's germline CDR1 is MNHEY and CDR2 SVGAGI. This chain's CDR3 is CASRQGDYGYTF. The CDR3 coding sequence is TGTGCCAGCCGACAGGGAGACTATGGCTACACCTTC.

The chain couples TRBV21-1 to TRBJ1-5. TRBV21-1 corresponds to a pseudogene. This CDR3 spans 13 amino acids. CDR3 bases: TGTGCCAGCAGTACCAGGCGCGGGCAGCCCCAGCATTTT. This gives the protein CASSTRRGQPQHF.

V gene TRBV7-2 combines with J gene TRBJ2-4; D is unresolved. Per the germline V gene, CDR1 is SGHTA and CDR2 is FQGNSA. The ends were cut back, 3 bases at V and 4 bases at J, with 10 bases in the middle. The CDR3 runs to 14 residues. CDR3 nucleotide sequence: TGTGCCAGCAGCTTCCGGAATACGAAAAACATTCAGTACTTC. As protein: CASSFRNTKNIQYF. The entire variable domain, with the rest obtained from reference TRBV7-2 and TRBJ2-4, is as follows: GAGVSQSPSNKVTEKGKDVELRCDPISGHTALYWYRQSLGQGLEFLIYFQGNSAPDKSGLPSDRFSAERTGGSVSTLTIQRTQQEDSAVYLCASSFRNTKNIQYFGAGTRLSVL.

The CDR3 DNA sequence: TGTGCCAGCAGCATCAGCGCGAGGGCGAACACTGAAGCTTTCTTT. This encodes CASSISARANTEAFF. The chain has TRBV7-3 and TRBJ1-1; D unresolved. The germline V and J ends were trimmed by 5 bases and 1 base, with 14 bases remaining between them. The CDR3 loop spans 15 amino acids. CDR1 and CDR2 from the germline V gene are SGHTA and FQGTGA.

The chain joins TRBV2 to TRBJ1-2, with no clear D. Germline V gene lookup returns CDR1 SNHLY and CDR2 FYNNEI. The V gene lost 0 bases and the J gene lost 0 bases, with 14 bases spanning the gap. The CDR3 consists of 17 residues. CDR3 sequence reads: CASSEAGGRRANYGYTF. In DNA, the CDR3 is TGTGCCAGCAGTGAAGCTGGAGGACGTAGGGCTAACTATGGCTACACCTTC.

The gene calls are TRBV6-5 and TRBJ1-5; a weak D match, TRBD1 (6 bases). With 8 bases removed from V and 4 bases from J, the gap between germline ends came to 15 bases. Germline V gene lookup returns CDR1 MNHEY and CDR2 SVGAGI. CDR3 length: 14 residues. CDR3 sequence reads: CASAAGAGNQPQHF. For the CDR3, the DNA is TGTGCCAGCGCGGCAGGGGCCGGGAATCAGCCCCAGCATTTT.

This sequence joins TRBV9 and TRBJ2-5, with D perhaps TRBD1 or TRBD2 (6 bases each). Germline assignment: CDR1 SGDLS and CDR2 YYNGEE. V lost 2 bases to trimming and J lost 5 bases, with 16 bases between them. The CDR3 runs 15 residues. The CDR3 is CASSVAYGGGETQYF. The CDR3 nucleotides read TGTGCCAGCAGCGTCGCCTACGGGGGCGGTGAGACCCAGTACTTC.

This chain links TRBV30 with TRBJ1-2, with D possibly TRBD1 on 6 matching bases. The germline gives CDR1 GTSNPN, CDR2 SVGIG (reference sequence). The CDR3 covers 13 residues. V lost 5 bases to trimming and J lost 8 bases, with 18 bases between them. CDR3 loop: CAWSFSQGYGYTF. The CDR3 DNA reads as TGTGCCTGGTCGTTCAGTCAGGGGTACGGCTACACCTTC.

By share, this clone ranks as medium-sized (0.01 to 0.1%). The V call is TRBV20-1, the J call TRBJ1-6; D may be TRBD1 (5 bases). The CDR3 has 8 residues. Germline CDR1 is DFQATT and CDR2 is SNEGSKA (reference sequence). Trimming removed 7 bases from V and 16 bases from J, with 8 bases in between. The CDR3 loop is CSVEGLHF. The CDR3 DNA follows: TGCAGTGTGGAGGGGCTCCACTTT.